This T cell receptor (beta chain) was found in a study of persistence of HIV-infected CD4 T cells. The wider study: Isolated cells were CMV- and HIV-1 Gag-responding CD4+ T cells.

Study conclusions and caveats: Within sorted populations, more oligoclonal TCRs accompanied more oligoclonal proviruses.

Cells were stimulated with overlapping HIV-1 Gag 15-mer peptides. Sorted nonresponding memory CD4+ T cells were CD40L-negative, CD69-negative, CD45RO-high. The V gene end was trimmed by 6 bases and the J gene end by 6 bases; junction bases not matched to a gene: 7. This CDR3 is 14 amino acids long. Germline assignment: CDR1 MNHEY and CDR2 SVGAGI. As regards this clone: The antigen is unknown.

The libraries were made with immunoSEQ version 4 in survey mode. The repertoire was sequenced with immunoSEQ multiplex PCR; TCRdb's copy has only in-frame clones and lacks some. The sample contains about 36,000 clones, 80% to 85% of which appear only once. The gene calls are TRBV6-5 and TRBJ2-2; 7 bases align to TRBD1. Material: cultured CD4+ T cells from PBMCs, obtained from a patient who received antiretroviral therapy. The clonotype was recovered from an adult with HIV. The donor label of this sample is uncertain. The CDR3 DNA reads as TGTGCCAGCAGAAACAGGGGAGAGGCCGGGGAGCTGTTTTTT. Protein product: CASRNRGEAGELFF.